This T cell receptor beta chain was observed in a study of cytomegalovirus exposure and HLA in healthy donors listed by TCRdb under 2017. Regarding the study in general: In an earlier analysis of several hundred of the donors, 276 Gb of sequence data and 117 million unique TCR beta sequences from roughly 190 million T cells were reported. About 310 gigabases of sequencing data and 70 million to 100 million unique TCR sequences were included in an early release covering about 620 HLA-typed donors. Of the roughly 400 genotyped donors, less than 90% were placed in the genetic ancestry cluster associated with self-reported Caucasian donors. The aim of the study was to test whether cataloging public T cell receptors could identify signatures of past pathogen exposure. Using immunosequencing, the study profiled T cell repertoires from some 670 subjects and related those repertoires to cytomegalovirus serostatus. In addition to the first cohort of around 670 subjects, a separate validation cohort of approximately 110 different subjects was used. The study combined high-throughput TCR immunosequencing, statistical association of individual TCRs with disease status, and machine learning to predict cytomegalovirus infection status. A later analysis re-examined previously published TCR beta repertoires from more than 600 donors and added high-resolution HLA genotyping to investigate patterns of TCR occurrence. The later analysis used no new phenotypic data to find candidate immune exposures, relying instead on TCR beta sequences and their occurrence across donors. To decide whether each TCR beta V gene segment behaved as functional or pseudogenic, an earlier analysis of approximately 600 of the donors relied on high-throughput TCR beta sequencing. Alongside the repertoire data, information on donor age, sex, ethnicity and CMV serostatus was compiled. In a later genetic analysis, genome-wide SNP genotypes for about 55% of the roughly 700 donors were used, and that subset was treated as a discovery cohort. Every discovery cohort repertoire had been produced on one sequencing platform. Both class I and class II loci were covered by HLA typing, at four-digit resolution. Typing coverage differed by locus: A, B, C, DRB1 and DQB1 were typed in roughly 620-630 donors, DQA1 in about 500, DPA1 in nearly 610, and DPB1 in 400 to 480. Because of strong linkage in the cohort, 4 to 6 DR-DQ haplotypes were treated as single units for association and clustering. Among about 370 genotyped donors of the cohort, an average of around 250,000 unique TCR beta nucleotide sequences was sequenced per donor, of which roughly 17% were non-productive.

For this clone: No cognate antigen has been identified for it.

Libraries were constructed by the immunoSEQ multiplex PCR assay. A mixture of 60 forward primers for TCR Vbeta segments and 13 reverse primers for TCR Jbeta segments was used in the multiplex PCR. The CDR3 region of rearranged TCR beta genes was amplified from genomic DNA with a multiplex PCR assay. The Illumina HiSeq System was used to sequence the amplified TCR beta libraries as 87-base-pair reads. The source study handled its data this way. Across the 500 to 750 repertoires, a later analysis counted 75 million to 90 million unique TCR beta chains, 9.5 million to 12 million of which were shared by at least two donors. Raw reads were error-corrected and collapsed into unique sequences by a nearest-neighbor algorithm in which closely related sequences were merged to remove PCR and sequencing errors. CDR3 sequences were aligned to IMGT reference sequences to assign V, D and J gene segments. Each retained sequence needed at least a six-nucleotide match to both a V gene segment and a J gene segment. A rearrangement counted as productive if the CDR3 had no stop codons and remained in frame with V and J, and every other rearrangement counted as non-productive. CDR3 was defined according to IMGT convention as the region running from the second conserved V-encoded cysteine to the conserved J-encoded phenylalanine. Sequences without an unambiguous match to a single V gene segment were excluded from the earlier analysis of a few hundred of the donors. In an earlier analysis of around 590 of the donors, a V segment was called functional when productive rearrangements were above 56.7%, and segregating when the standard deviation between donors exceeded 5%. To diagnose cytomegalovirus status from the catalog of TCR beta chain sequences, a statistical classification framework was built. V and J gene assignment, in a later analysis, came from comparing TCR nucleotide sequences with IMGT/GENE-DB human TR gene sequences. Using the TCRdist pipeline, a later analysis assigned CDR3 sequences along with most-parsimonious VDJ recombination scenarios. In a later analysis, every TCR beta chain was defined by the combination of its CDR3 amino acid sequence and its V-gene family, and reads without a unique V-gene family were dropped. In a later analysis, around 600 highly shared, low-generation-probability nucleotide sequences were removed to address suspected cross-contamination and a sequencing artifact. In a later analysis, a clonal expansion index for each public chain was calculated from normalized within-repertoire ranks of inferred template counts. A later analysis computed generation probabilities with a VDJ recombination model fitted to out-of-frame rearrangements, and checked the results against IGoR. Hypergeometric tests were used in a later analysis to score TCR-TCR, TCR-HLA and TCR-CMV co-occurrence, with a repertoire-size bias correction applied to the TCR pairs. To estimate false discovery rates, a later analysis permuted the HLA or CMV assignments 20 times. In a later analysis, co-occurring TCRs were grouped using DBSCAN, and TCRdist sequence similarity was added for clustering within HLA-allele-positive subsets. For co-occurrence clustering, repertoires with fewer than 30,000 or more than 120,000 public chains were excluded, along with a handful of repertoires with anomalous nucleotide sharing. The clones in this table, taken by TCRdb from immuneACCESS, are in-frame only. Not every clone is retained; where verified, under half of the shortfall comes from an unresolved V gene, and the cause of the rest is unknown. The V and J calls and clone size were taken over from that table, and D and trimming were inferred from the DNA. The sample table holds 45,000 or so clones. 8% to 10% of the sample is held by the ten biggest clonotypes.

In total, around 600 healthy bone marrow donors made up the cohort. At the time of sampling, every cohort member was nominally healthy, though immune exposures that went unrecorded were likely present. The donor tested CMV seronegative and was one of the 352 seronegative cohort members. A peripheral blood sample was provided by each donor, and peripheral blood mononuclear cells were used for TCR beta sequencing. The Qiagen DNeasy Blood Extraction Kit was used to extract genomic DNA from the blood cell samples. In the germline V gene (reference sequence), CDR1 corresponds to SGHNT and CDR2 to YYREEE. The junction carries 5 bases between V and J, which are trimmed by 1 base and 3 bases respectively. From the cysteine up to the phenylalanine, the CDR3 has a length of 12 residues. Only the CDR3 part of the read is kept: 36 bases, read in frame from the first base. Broader findings and caveats from the paper: A cluster of highly shared sequence variants was judged likely to represent a technical artifact of the sequencing pipeline. Across donors, most TCR sequences were observed very rarely, whereas some public TCRs were present in many individuals. Only TCR beta chains were sequenced in this cohort, and the absence of alpha or paired-chain data limited detectable features. Linkage disequilibrium might explain the correlated functional status among segregating V segments, but an unknown experimental factor could not be excluded. Compared with equally common non-associated chains, HLA-associated TCR beta chains in a later analysis were more clonally expanded and had lower generation probabilities. A further reported finding was that TCR beta sequences accurately predicted the HLA-A and HLA-B alleles for most subjects in the first cohort. A later analysis associated roughly 17,000 TCR beta sequences with specific HLA alleles at a false discovery rate of 0.05. The classifier was reported to diagnose cytomegalovirus status with high specificity and sensitivity in both the original cohort and the validation cohort. The study listed 150 to 200 TCR beta chains as associated with cytomegalovirus. Three of the identified cytomegalovirus-associated TCR beta chains were confirmed in vitro to be specific for cytomegalovirus antigens. The earlier analysis of approximately 540 of the donors excluded 15 to 20 rarely observed V segments, including chromosome 9 orphons, because counts were too low. In a later analysis, TCR association rates were found to vary across HLA loci, with the most associated TCRs seen for DRB1 alleles and the fewest for HLA-C alleles. When HLA alleles, especially DR and DQ, strongly co-occurred, TCR associations were difficult to assign to individual alleles. According to a later genetic analysis, donors in an Asian-associated ancestry cluster had fewer N-insertions in productive TCRs than the roughly 700-donor mean. An association between a missense DCLRE1C variant and V-gene and J-gene trimming of TCR beta chains was found in a later genetic analysis and replicated in an independent cohort. In a later analysis, most CMV-associated TCR beta chains were found to appear HLA-restricted, with HLA associations seemingly driven largely by CMV exposure. According to the authors, the approach could potentially be generalized to other disease states and immunological phenotypes. In a later analysis, several top co-occurrence clusters were reported to appear linked to parvovirus B19, influenza, CMV and Epstein-Barr virus. In an earlier analysis of a few hundred of the donors, most TCR beta V segments were observed in productive rearrangements about 90% or about 30% of the time, broadly matching IMGT annotations. Because HLA typing was missing for some donors at each locus, association tests included only the typed subset. Because the 87-base-pair reads could not distinguish some IMGT-functional V segments, including TRBV6-2 and TRBV6-3, those segments were excluded. The presence/absence analyses assumed that sequencing depth was roughly uniform across donors, and that assumption may not be true. Immune exposure information for the cohort was limited to CMV serostatus.

In this chain, TRBV5-4 is recombined with TRBJ2-7, with the D gene not confidently named. The receptor was isolated from a male donor in good health and CMV-seronegative. The sample comprised PBMCs. The nucleotide sequence reads as follows: TGTGCCAGCAGCTTGCCAGGCTACGAGCAGTACTTC. Translated, this gives CASSLPGYEQYF.